The 31 T cell receptor beta chains given below trace back to one sample, sequenced in a study of Graves' ophthalmopathy and Graves' hyperthyroidism. CDR3 regions of TCR beta were amplified from RNA transcripts. HTBI primers were used in a first-round RT-PCR, which preceded a second-round multiplex PCR. TCRdb reprocessed the multiplex PCR reads via MiXCR and lists one record per CDR3 protein. The sample includes 150,000 or so distinct CDR3 sequences, around 40% of them seen just once. The source material was peripheral blood. The source of these receptors is a man under 40 with Graves' ophthalmopathy.

This chain uses TRBV27 with TRBJ2-4, with 9 bases that match TRBD1. There are 15 residues in the CDR3. Germline CDR1 is MNHEY and CDR2 is SMNVEV (reference sequence). The J segment lost 8 bases and the V segment lost 2 bases, leaving 7 bases of the junction unmatched. CDR3 DNA: TGTGCCAGCAGTTTAGCGGGGACAGGGCGGGACATTCAGTACTTC. Translation: CASSLAGTGRDIQYF.

This clonotype was recorded many times. The chain recombines TRBV20-1 with TRBJ2-7, with a weak D call TRBD1 (6 bases). Germline V lookup: CDR1 DFQATT, CDR2 SNEGSKA (reference sequence). The CDR3 is 13 residues long. Trimming took 0 bases from V and 2 from J, leaving 8 bases between them. For the CDR3, the DNA is TGCAGTGCTAGAGAACAGGGTCCCTACGAGCAGTACTTC. It translates to CSAREQGPYEQYF.

The genes are TRBV7-2 and TRBJ1-2; D remains unclear. The CDR3 consists of 13 residues. V lost 6 bases and J 10 bases, leaving 18 bases between the germline ends. Germline assignment: CDR1 SGHTA and CDR2 FQGNSA. The CDR3 sequence: CASRAVAGDAYTF. The DNA for the CDR3 is TGTGCCAGCAGAGCCGTCGCGGGCGACGCCTACACCTTC.

This clonotype was seen at least ten times. The V gene is TRBV6-2 or TRBV6-3, the J gene TRBJ2-5; TRBD2 agrees at 7 bases. Unmatched junction bases numbered 7, after V lost 5 bases and J lost 4 bases. In germline, CDR1 is MNHEY, CDR2 SVGEGT. This CDR3 contains 14 residues. As DNA, the CDR3 is TGTGCCAGCAGTAAAACCAGCGGGGTAGAGACCCAGTACTTC. Amino acid sequence: CASSKTSGVETQYF.

Ten or more counts support this clonotype. The V call is TRBV20-1, the J call TRBJ2-3; no firm D call. CDR1 is DFQATT and CDR2 is SNEGSKA in the germline V gene (reference sequence). CDR3 length: 15 amino acids. Trimming left V 2 bases short and J 3 bases short, with 15 bases between. This chain's CDR3 is CSARPGIQETDTQYF. The CDR3 region has the DNA TGCAGTGCTAGACCCGGCATCCAAGAAACAGATACGCAGTATTTT.

This clonotype was recorded at least ten times. Mismatch with germline at one junction end may stem from a read error. The V call is TRBV7-9, the J call TRBJ2-2, with a possible D match to TRBD2 (6 bases). The germline CDR1 and CDR2 sequences are SEHNR and FQNEAQ (reference sequence). The CDR3 is 15 residues long. The chain's CDR3 is CASKSGLAVTGGLFF. Here the CDR3 DNA reads TGTGCCAGCAAAAGCGGGCTAGCTGTCACCGGGGGGCTGTTTTTT.

This clonotype was found many times. The rearrangement links TRBV12-3 or TRBV12-4 to TRBJ1-2; D is undetermined. Between the trimmed V and J ends, which lost 5 bases and 5 bases, there was a span of 18 bases. The CDR3 consists of 15 residues. CDR3 sequence (DNA): TGTGCCAGCAGTAGAACCCTGACTGTCTCTTATGGCTACACCTTC. It translates to CASSRTLTVSYGYTF.

The chain employs TRBV12-3 or TRBV12-4 and TRBJ2-5, with TRBD2 matching 10 bases. The CDR3 totals 15 residues. J lost 5 bases, V lost 3 bases, and 6 bases had no gene match. The CDR3: CASSLRVAGGETQYF. For the CDR3, the DNA is TGTGCCAGCAGTTTGCGGGTAGCGGGAGGCGAGACCCAGTACTTC.

The sample holds many counts of this clonotype. The CDR3 region has the DNA TGTGCCAGCAGCCCCCCCTGGGGGGGGGCCTGGGCTTTCTTT. As protein: CASSPPWGGAWAFF. The chain links TRBV7-9 to TRBJ1-1; D might be TRBD1 (6 bases). This CDR3 comprises 14 residues. Trimming took 5 bases from V and 11 from J, leaving 21 bases between them. Germline V gene data show CDR1 as SEHNR and CDR2 as FQNEAQ (reference sequence).

This clonotype was observed many times. The chain joins TRBV28 to TRBJ1-2, with 9 nucleotides matching TRBD1. Trimming took 4 bases from V and 2 from J; bases not matched to a gene: 8. The length of the CDR3 is 16 residues. From germline, CDR1 is MDHEN and CDR2 SYDVKM. CDR3 DNA sequence: TGTGCCAGCAGTTCGCACGCCGGGACAGGGAACTATGGCTACACCTTC. Translating it yields CASSSHAGTGNYGYTF.

The chain has TRBV12-3 or TRBV12-4 and TRBJ1-2; D is unclear. Trimming cost V 1 base and J 6 bases, with 6 bases left between them. The CDR3 covers 12 residues. CDR3 amino acids: CASSLGGDGYTF. The CDR3 DNA reads TGTGCCAGCAGTTTAGGTGGGGATGGCTACACCTTC.

The rearrangement uses TRBV7-8 and TRBJ1-2, with TRBD1 as a possible D gene (5 bases). Germline values: CDR1 SGHVS, CDR2 FQNEAQ. The ends were cut back, 2 bases at V and 4 bases at J, with 11 bases in the middle. The CDR3 loop spans 14 amino acids. The CDR3 sequence is CASSLWGIGYGYTF. The CDR3 DNA reads as TGTGCCAGCAGCTTATGGGGCATAGGCTATGGCTACACCTTC.

This clonotype showed up many times. The V and J genes are TRBV19 and TRBJ1-1; D unresolved. The CDR3 sequence is 14 residues long. Germline lookup yields CDR1 LNHDA and CDR2 SQIVND (reference sequence). V lost 4 bases and J 0 bases, leaving 9 bases between the germline ends. The CDR3: CASSTAGMNTEAFF. The CDR3 nucleotides read TGTGCCAGTAGTACGGCAGGTATGAACACTGAAGCTTTCTTT.

This clonotype was seen repeatedly, ten times or more. V usage is TRBV12-3 or TRBV12-4 and J usage is TRBJ1-5, with no clear D. The V gene lost 6 bases and the J gene lost 4 bases, with 10 bases spanning the gap. This CDR3 contains 13 residues. CDR3 DNA: TGTGCCAGCAGCCTGACCGAGAATCAGCCCCAGCATTTT. It is translated as CASSLTENQPQHF.

This clonotype was counted ten times or more. The gene calls are TRBV30 and TRBJ2-2; a weak D match, TRBD2 (5 bases). V gave up 0 bases and J gave up 4 bases, with 15 bases separating them. The CDR3 length is 16 residues. From germline, CDR1 is GTSNPN and CDR2 SVGIG (reference sequence). CDR3 in DNA: TGTGCCTGGAGTGTAGGTCTCCCGGGAAGCACCGGGGAGCTGTTTTTT. Translating it yields CAWSVGLPGSTGELFF. Combining the CDR3 with reference TRBV30 and TRBJ2-2 gives the whole variable domain SQTIHQWPATLVQPVGSPLSLECTVEGTSNPNLYWYRQAAGRGLQLLFYSVGIGQISSEVPQNLSASRPQDRQFILSSKKLLLSDSGFYLCAWSVGLPGSTGELFFGEGSRLTVL.

The table lists this clonotype with many counts. CDR3 amino acids: CASSLEDSIFYGYTF. The CDR3 DNA sequence: TGTGCCAGCAGCTTAGAGGATTCGATATTCTATGGCTACACCTTC. The chain has TRBV11-2 and TRBJ1-2; D not certain. CDR3 length: 15 residues. The ends were cut back, 0 bases at V and 4 bases at J, with 12 bases in the middle. Germline CDR1 reads SGHAT; CDR2 reads FQNNGV.

The rearrangement links TRBV7-2 to TRBJ2-7, with 9 bases aligning to TRBD1. This CDR3 has 14 amino acids. The V and J ends lost 5 bases and 6 bases, in that order; junction bases with no gene match: 8. CDR1 is SGHTA, CDR2 FQGNSA, per germline. CDR3 residues: CASSTGQGFGEQYF. The CDR3 bases are TGTGCCAGCAGCACGGGACAGGGATTCGGCGAGCAGTACTTC.

There are many counts of this clonotype. This chain links TRBV6-2 or TRBV6-3 with TRBJ2-5, with 7 nucleotides matching TRBD2. Unmatched junction bases numbered 10, after V lost 0 bases and J lost 3 bases. This CDR3 region has 17 residues. CDR1 MNHEY and CDR2 SVGEGT come from the germline V gene. The CDR3 region has the DNA TGTGCCAGCAGTTACTCAGGGGACTACCCGAGAGAAGAGACCCAGTACTTC. Amino acids: CASSYSGDYPREETQYF.

This clonotype was seen ten or more times. The J gene is TRBJ2-7, the V gene TRBV20-1; possible D gene TRBD2, 5 bases. Germline V CDR1 and CDR2: DFQATT, SNEGSKA (reference sequence). V lost 0 bases, J lost 4 bases, and 7 bases lay in between. The CDR3 totals 12 residues. CDR3 nucleotides: TGCAGTGCTAGAGAAGCGGAATACGAGCAGTACTTC. It yields the protein CSAREAEYEQYF.

J is TRBJ2-7 and V is TRBV12-3 or TRBV12-4; D unclear. V lost 4 bases to trimming and J lost 2 bases, with 15 bases between them. This CDR3 is built from 15 residues. The chain's CDR3 is CASSSSWSLTYEQYF. The CDR3 DNA is TGTGCCAGCAGTTCCTCTTGGTCACTTACCTACGAGCAGTACTTC.

This clonotype was counted at least ten times. The chain is built from TRBV27 and TRBJ2-7, with TRBD2 matching 7 bases. Looked up from germline, CDR1 is MNHEY and CDR2 is SMNVEV (reference sequence). This CDR3 is built from 14 residues. Trimming at V came to 4 bases and at J to 0 bases, leaving 3 bases not matched to a gene. The CDR3 region has the DNA TGTGCCAGCAGTTGGAGGGAGGGCTCCTACGAGCAGTACTTC. Protein sequence: CASSWREGSYEQYF.

This clonotype was seen many times. The rearrangement joins TRBV19 to TRBJ1-1; D is uncertain. The CDR3 has 13 residues. The V gene lost 3 bases and the J gene lost 1 base, with 6 bases spanning the gap. CDR1 LNHDA and CDR2 SQIVND come from the germline V gene (reference sequence). The chain's CDR3 is CASSMGRNTEAFF. DNA of the CDR3: TGTGCCAGTAGTATGGGTAGGAACACTGAAGCTTTCTTT. The full variable domain, its missing parts supplied by reference TRBV19 and TRBJ1-1, is DGGITQSPKYLFRKEGQNVTLSCEQNLNHDAMYWYRQDPGQGLRLIYYSQIVNDFQKGDIAEGYSVSREKKESFPLTVTSAQKNPTAFYLCASSMGRNTEAFFGQGTRLTVV.

This chain uses TRBV29-1 with TRBJ2-7; no clear D. V lost 4 bases, J lost 5 bases, and 12 bases lay in between. Germline CDR1 is SQVTM and CDR2 is ANQGSEA. This CDR3 is 12 amino acids long. CDR3 bases: TGCAGCGTTGTGCCGGGTCGGAACGAGCAGTACTTC. Translation gives CSVVPGRNEQYF.

The chain uses TRBV7-2 and TRBJ1-1; D remains ambiguous. The CDR3 covers 13 residues. V was shortened by 2 bases and J by 6 bases, with 10 bases between the two germline ends. Germline V gene data show CDR1 as SGHTA and CDR2 as FQGNSA. CDR3 in amino acids: CASSLKIGPEAFF. CDR3 sequence (DNA): TGTGCCAGCAGCTTAAAGATAGGGCCTGAAGCTTTCTTT.

The chain links TRBV29-1 to TRBJ2-2, with D hard to call. This CDR3 spans 14 amino acids. Germline CDR1 reads SQVTM; CDR2 reads ANQGSEA. The V end was cut by 1 base, the J end by 4 bases, with 10 bases between. CDR3 coding DNA: TGCAGCGTTGAAGCGTCTAGTGGCACCGGGGAGCTGTTTTTT. Its protein product is CSVEASSGTGELFF.

This clonotype was seen repeatedly, ten times or more. The chain combines TRBV5-5 with TRBJ2-2; no reliable D call. Between the trimmed V and J ends, which lost 1 base and 2 bases, there was a span of 9 bases. This CDR3 contains 15 residues. Looked up from germline, CDR1 is SGHKS and CDR2 is YYEKEE (reference sequence). For the CDR3, the DNA is TGTGCCAGCAGCTTGTGGGCAGCAAACACCGGGGAGCTGTTTTTT. It specifies CASSLWAANTGELFF.

V usage is TRBV11-2 and J usage is TRBJ2-5, with 7 bases identical to TRBD2. Looked up from germline, CDR1 is SGHAT and CDR2 is FQNNGV. V gave up 1 base and J gave up 5 bases; unmatched junction bases: 4. The CDR3 has 14 amino acids. CDR3 in DNA: TGTGCCAGCAGCTTAGGCGGGGGAGAGGAGACCCAGTACTTC. Translating gives CASSLGGGEETQYF.

By sample fraction, this clonotype is medium-sized. The gene calls are TRBV12-3 or TRBV12-4 and TRBJ1-2; D remains ambiguous. V gave up 2 bases and J gave up 4 bases, with 14 bases separating them. CDR3 length: 15 amino acids. This chain's CDR3 is CASSLTDGIPYGYTF. The DNA of the CDR3 is TGTGCCAGCAGTTTAACGGACGGTATACCCTATGGCTACACCTTC.

The CDR3 DNA reads as TGCGCCAGCAGCAAGGACGGATCTAACTATGGCTACACCTTC. Its protein is CASSKDGSNYGYTF. The chain recombines TRBV5-1 with TRBJ1-2; unclear D gene. Trimming shortened V by 4 bases and J by 0 bases, and 10 bases separated the two germline ends. CDR3 size: 14 residues. From germline, CDR1 is SGHRS and CDR2 YFSETQ.

CDR3 nucleotides: TGCAGCTCTTTAGCGGGAGATGGGGAGACCCAGTACTTC. It is translated as CSSLAGDGETQYF. The rearrangement joins TRBV20-1 to TRBJ2-5; TRBD2 aligns across 9 bases. The V gene's germline CDR1 is DFQATT and CDR2 SNEGSKA (reference sequence). CDR3 size: 13 residues.

CDR3 region: CASSKGQGGLAAYEQYF. CDR3 bases: TGTGCCAGCAGCAAGGGACAGGGAGGGCTAGCGGCCTACGAGCAGTACTTC. J is TRBJ2-7 and V is TRBV6-2 or TRBV6-3; TRBD1 agrees at 9 bases. The germline gives CDR1 MNHEY, CDR2 SVGEGT. J gave up 2 bases and V 6 bases, and 14 bases lay outside the gene matches. There are 17 residues in the CDR3.